What follows are 18 T cell receptor beta chains derived from one specimen sequenced in a study of blood T cell repertoires in COVID-19. Produced via immunoSEQ multiplex PCR; TCRdb's table is partial and in-frame only. The data show around 200,000 clones, 70% to 85% seen once. Sample: peripheral blood. The receptors come from a human donor in a cohort sampled during active COVID-19.

The V gene is TRBV15, the J gene TRBJ1-5; D ambiguous. CDR3 size: 13 residues. Trimming took 5 bases from V and 7 from J, leaving 12 bases between them. The germline V gene has CDR1 LNHNV and CDR2 YYDKDF (reference sequence). CDR3 protein: CATSSGIHQPQHF. For the CDR3, the DNA is TGTGCCACCAGCTCCGGGATCCACCAGCCCCAGCATTTT. The variable domain in full, with the rest retrieved from reference TRBV15 and TRBJ1-5, is DAMVIQNPRYQVTQFGKPVTLSCSQTLNHNVMYWYQQKSSQAPKLLFHYYDKDFNNEADTPDNFQSRRPNTSFCFLDIRSPGLGDTAMYLCATSSGIHQPQHFGDGTRLSIL.

In this sample, this clone turned up once. The chain couples TRBV6-1 to TRBJ2-7; 12 bases fit TRBD1. The germline V gene has CDR1 MNHNS and CDR2 SASEGT. The CDR3 runs to 16 residues. J lost 4 bases, V lost 2 bases, and 6 bases had no gene match. The CDR3 region is CASSEWGQGAKYEQYF. CDR3 bases: TGTGCCAGCAGTGAATGGGGACAGGGGGCCAAGTACGAGCAGTACTTC.

This sequence joins TRBV6-5 and TRBJ1-4; 7 positions match TRBD1. Germline trimming cut 0 bases from V and 8 bases from J; bases unmatched to any gene: 9. The CDR3 consists of 16 residues. Germline V gives CDR1 MNHEY, CDR2 SVGAGI. The CDR3, as DNA: TGTGCCAGCAGTTACTCGATATGGGACAGTGGGGAAAAACTGTTTTTT. It specifies CASSYSIWDSGEKLFF.

This clone has only a few counts. The V gene is TRBV5-6, the J gene TRBJ2-1, with 8 bases identical to TRBD1. Germline CDR1 is SGHDT and CDR2 is YYEEEE. V shed 5 bases and J 5 bases; nucleotides not matched to a gene: 6. The CDR3 runs 14 residues. The CDR3 nucleotides are TGTGCCAGCAGTACGGACAGGGTCAACAATGAGCAGTTCTTC. It translates to CASSTDRVNNEQFF. The complete variable domain, with remaining parts taken from reference TRBV5-6 and TRBJ2-1, reads DAGVTQSPTHLIKTRGQQVTLRCSPKSGHDTVSWYQQALGQGPQFIFQYYEEEERQRGNFPDRFSGHQFPNYSSELNVNALLLGDSALYLCASSTDRVNNEQFFGPGTRLTVL.

This clone was observed a handful of times. The rearrangement links TRBV4-1 to TRBJ1-1; weak D call: TRBD1 (6 bases). Trimming cost V 4 bases and J 6 bases, with 24 bases left between them. Germline lookup yields CDR1 MGHRA and CDR2 YSYEKL. This CDR3 is 17 amino acids long. CDR3 amino acids: CASSPTRAGAEVAEAFF. CDR3 nucleotides: TGCGCCAGCAGCCCGACCCGGGCAGGGGCTGAGGTTGCTGAAGCTTTCTTT.

This chain connects TRBV19 to TRBJ2-7; 10 bases line up with TRBD2. Germline V CDR1 and CDR2: LNHDA, SQIVND (reference sequence). CDR3 length equals 14 residues. Trimming cost V 4 bases and J 2 bases; bases outside gene matches: 2. The CDR3 DNA reads as TGTGCCAGTAGTACTACTAGCGGGGCCTACGAGCAGTACTTC. Its translation: CASSTTSGAYEQYF.

This clone was observed once. The chain combines TRBV18 with TRBJ2-7; 8 positions agree with TRBD1. This CDR3 has 14 amino acids. V lost 6 bases, J lost 1 base, and 5 bases stayed unmatched. From germline, CDR1 is KGHSH and CDR2 LQKENI. CDR3 loop: CASSQGQESYEQYF. CDR3 in DNA: TGTGCCAGCTCTCAGGGACAGGAGTCCTACGAGCAGTACTTC.

V usage is TRBV7-8 and J usage is TRBJ2-7; 9 nucleotides align to TRBD1. The CDR3 runs 20 residues. J was trimmed by 4 bases and V by 2 bases; bases with no gene match: 21. Germline CDR1 reads SGHVS; CDR2 reads FQNEAQ. The CDR3, as DNA: TGTGCCAGCAGCTTATATATTACGAGTCCCCCCCGAGGGACAGGGTACGAGCAGTACTTC. This translates into CASSLYITSPPRGTGYEQYF.

The V and J genes are TRBV9 and TRBJ2-2, with 12 bases aligning to TRBD2. The length of the CDR3 is 16 residues. Germline trimming cut 4 bases from V and 10 bases from J; bases unmatched to any gene: 11. CDR1 SGDLS and CDR2 YYNGEE come from the germline V gene. CDR3 DNA: TGTGCCAGCAGCCAGAGGACTAGCGGGGAGGGTGAGGAGCTGTTTTTT. This translates into CASSQRTSGEGEELFF.

This clone was found many times. The chain couples TRBV30 to TRBJ2-7, with D tentatively TRBD2 (5 bases). Looked up from germline, CDR1 is GTSNPN and CDR2 is SVGIG (reference sequence). V was clipped by 3 bases and J by 3 bases, with 9 bases between them. The CDR3 runs 12 residues. CDR3 DNA: TGTGCCTGGAGACAAACTAGCTACGAGCAGTACTTC. Protein: CAWRQTSYEQYF. Together with reference TRBV30 and TRBJ2-7, the CDR3 gives the full variable domain: SQTIHQWPATLVQPVGSPLSLECTVEGTSNPNLYWYRQAAGRGLQLLFYSVGIGQISSEVPQNLSASRPQDRQFILSSKKLLLSDSGFYLCAWRQTSYEQYFGPGTRLTVT.

The chain carries TRBV18 and TRBJ2-1, with D perhaps matching TRBD2 (5 bases). The V gene lost 2 bases and the J gene lost 4 bases, with 18 bases spanning the gap. The CDR3 loop spans 17 amino acids. The V gene's germline CDR1 is KGHSH and CDR2 LQKENI. This CDR3 reads CASSPKSAGRIYNEQFF. The CDR3 DNA follows: TGTGCCAGCTCACCAAAATCCGCGGGCCGGATTTACAATGAGCAGTTCTTC.

CDR3 residues: CSAREVGDTEAFF. The CDR3 DNA is TGCAGCGCGAGGGAAGTGGGAGACACTGAAGCTTTCTTT. This chain links TRBV29-1 with TRBJ1-1; D gene unclear. Germline V gene lookup returns CDR1 SQVTM and CDR2 ANQGSEA. Trimming pared 7 bases from V and 3 bases from J, leaving 15 bases between. The CDR3 is 13 amino acids.

This rearrangement joins TRBV2 to TRBJ2-1; possible D gene TRBD1, 5 bases. This CDR3 comprises 14 residues. From germline, CDR1 is SNHLY and CDR2 FYNNEI. The ends were cut back, 7 bases at V and 0 bases at J, with 10 bases in the middle. This CDR3 is CASTRTLSYNEQFF. The CDR3 DNA sequence: TGTGCCAGCACAAGGACACTCTCCTACAATGAGCAGTTCTTC.

This clone was seen once. The chain carries TRBV5-1 and TRBJ2-7, with 7 positions matching TRBD2. J gave up 6 bases and V 5 bases, and 5 bases lay outside the gene matches. Germline loops: CDR1 SGHRS, CDR2 YFSETQ. CDR3 length: 12 residues. The CDR3 DNA reads as TGCGCCAGCAGTCACCCTAGCGGCGAGCAGTACTTC. Amino acid sequence: CASSHPSGEQYF. Together with reference TRBV5-1 and TRBJ2-7, the CDR3 gives the full variable domain: KAGVTQTPRYLIKTRGQQVTLSCSPISGHRSVSWYQQTPGQGLQFLFEYFSETQRNKGNFPGRFSGRQFSNSRSEMNVSTLELGDSALYLCASSHPSGEQYFGPGTRLTVT.

The chain uses TRBV9 and TRBJ1-3; D is perhaps TRBD1 (5 bases). CDR1 is SGDLS and CDR2 is YYNGEE in the germline V gene. Trimming removed 0 bases at V and 9 bases at J, with 22 bases between. CDR3 length: 17 amino acids. The CDR3 bases are TGTGCCAGCAGCGTAGCTACGGGGGACCGCTCTCGGAGCACCATATATTTT. This gives the protein CASSVATGDRSRSTIYF.

In its sample, this clone was seen once. V usage is TRBV20-1 and J usage is TRBJ1-1; D ambiguous. Looked up from germline, CDR1 is DFQATT and CDR2 is SNEGSKA (reference sequence). CDR3 length: 14 residues. V was trimmed by 3 bases and J by 3 bases, leaving 14 bases between them. The chain's CDR3 is CSASSAPGHTEAFF. CDR3 in DNA: TGCAGTGCTAGTAGTGCCCCAGGTCACACTGAAGCTTTCTTT.

V and J are TRBV30 and TRBJ2-1; TRBD2 agrees at 9 bases. V lost 1 base and J lost 0; bases outside the gene matches: 10. The CDR3 contains 18 residues. The germline CDR1 and CDR2 sequences are GTSNPN and SVGIG (reference sequence). CDR3 in DNA: TGTGCCTGGAGTGGCGGAAGCGGGGGGCCGAGCTCCTACAATGAGCAGTTCTTC. Protein sequence: CAWSGGSGGPSSYNEQFF.

The genes are TRBV5-6 and TRBJ2-5, with a tentative D call TRBD1 (6 bases). V lost 4 bases, J lost 4 bases, and 17 bases lay in between. Per the germline V gene, CDR1 is SGHDT and CDR2 is YYEEEE. CDR3 size: 15 residues. The CDR3 reads CASSAGVPTRETQYF. The CDR3 DNA follows: TGTGCCAGCAGCGCAGGGGTGCCCACAAGAGAGACCCAGTACTTC.